The clone carrying this T cell receptor beta chain has at least ten counts. Trimming shortened V by 2 bases and J by 6 bases, and 12 bases separated the two germline ends. Germline CDR1 and CDR2: SGHTA and FQGTGA. The CDR3 contains 14 residues. The record originates from a study of T cells after posttransplantation cyclophosphamide. Data came from immunoSEQ multiplex PCR; TCRdb stores just in-frame clones and leaves some out. This repertoire holds 44,000 or so clones, and none appear only once. The chain recombines TRBV7-3 with TRBJ2-3; D unresolved. The specimen sequenced was PBMCs. The receptor's source is a man aged 40-49 years in good health, CMV-negative, and a related stem cell transplant donor. The CDR3 reads CASSLVRSGDTQYF. CDR3 in DNA: TGTGCCAGCAGCTTAGTGCGGTCGGGTGATACGCAGTATTTT.